The rows below give T cell receptor beta chains drawn from one sample of a study of T cell responses to AZD1222 COVID-19 vaccine. Only in-frame clones appear in the TCRdb table, and some are missing; sequencing was by immunoSEQ multiplex PCR. The sample lists some 200,000 clones, 90% to 95% occurring once. The sequences come from peripheral blood, collected on day 0 of MenACWY control vaccination. The receptors here all came from an adult in good health. Each CDR3 is given with its conserved first and last residue. A D gene is named only where the DNA matches it firmly.

CDR3 DNA: TGTGCCAGCAGTGACCCAGGGGCTCCTGACTATGGCTACACCTTC
CDR3 protein: CASSDPGAPDYGYTF
J gene: TRBJ1-2
V gene: TRBV2
D gene: NA

CDR3 DNA: TGCGCCAGCAGCCCTAGCGTACGGAGGGAATTGAAAAATTCACCCCTCCACTTT
CDR3 protein: CASSPSVRRELKNSPLHF
J gene: TRBJ1-6
V gene: TRBV5-1
D gene: NA

CDR3 DNA: TGTGCCAGCAGCTTCCGGGAGTATGGCTACACCTTC
CDR3 protein: CASSFREYGYTF
J gene: TRBJ1-2
V gene: TRBV7-2
D gene: NA

CDR3 DNA: TGTGCCAGCAGCCGAAATCCCAACACTGAAGCTTTCTTT
CDR3 protein: CASSRNPNTEAFF
J gene: TRBJ1-1
V gene: TRBV7-2
D gene: NA

CDR3 DNA: TGTGCCTGGAGTACCCAGGGGACAGTACTGTTTTTT
CDR3 protein: CAWSTQGTVLFF
J gene: TRBJ1-4
V gene: TRBV30
D gene: TRBD1

CDR3 DNA: TGCGCCAGCAGCTTAGGACAGGGGATCTCGGGCACTGAAGCTTTCTTT
CDR3 protein: CASSLGQGISGTEAFF
J gene: TRBJ1-1
V gene: TRBV5-1
D gene: TRBD1

CDR3 DNA: TGTGCCAGCAGCCAACTGTACGAGCAGTACTTC
CDR3 protein: CASSQLYEQYF
J gene: TRBJ2-7
V gene: TRBV3-1/TRBV3-2
D gene: NA

CDR3 DNA: TGTGCCAGTAGCCTACAGGGGTTCTCTGGAAACACCATATATTTT
CDR3 protein: CASSLQGFSGNTIYF
J gene: TRBJ1-3
V gene: TRBV19
D gene: TRBD1

CDR3 DNA: TGTGCCAGCAGTGACAGGGCAGCTGGAAACACCATATATTTT
CDR3 protein: CASSDRAAGNTIYF
J gene: TRBJ1-3
V gene: TRBV25-1
D gene: NA

CDR3 DNA: TGTGCCAGCAGCCGAGATAATTCACCCCTCCACTTT
CDR3 protein: CASSRDNSPLHF
J gene: TRBJ1-6
V gene: TRBV7-9
D gene: NA